Listed here is a single T cell receptor (beta chain). Antigen specificity is unknown. TCRdb's table, derived via immunoSEQ multiplex PCR, lists solely in-frame clones and lacks some. This table holds roughly 39,000 clones, roughly 95% found once. The CDR3 has 15 residues. Germline assignment: CDR1 SGDLS and CDR2 YYNGEE. Between the trimmed V and J ends, which lost 4 bases and 0 bases, there was a span of 12 bases. This sample is part of a study of graft-versus-host responses after intestinal transplantation. The sequencing here drew on unstimulated CD8+ T cells sorted from spleen or lymph node cells, taken before transplant. The receptor's source is a human donor who was the organ donor for an intestinal transplant. The chain recombines TRBV9 with TRBJ2-3; maybe TRBD1 (6 bases). CDR3 region: CASSHGDISTDTQYF. Here the CDR3 DNA reads TGTGCCAGCAGCCACGGGGACATAAGCACAGATACGCAGTATTTT.